A single sample gave rise to the 21 T cell receptor beta chains below, sequenced in a study of spatial heterogeneity in lung cancer. Time point in this sample: sample taken at primary tumor resection. Researchers sequenced whole RNA taken from tumor, nontumor lung or frozen PBMC without sorting. TCRdb ran MiXCR on the 5' RACE reads and lists one entry per CDR3 protein. Among 4,700 or so distinct CDR3 sequences listed, about 37% were seen once. The specimen was PBMCs, collected at surgery. Receptors were obtained from a male donor with early-stage non-small cell lung cancer.

A few counts support this clonotype. As an off-target read in a library built for alpha chains, this beta chain has a frequency of little significance. The chain joins TRBV15 to TRBJ2-5; TRBD2 is a possible D gene (5 bases). V was shortened by 2 bases and J by 4 bases, with 8 bases between the two germline ends. The CDR3 covers 13 residues. Germline-derived CDR1 and CDR2 are LNHNV and YYDKDF (reference sequence). The CDR3: CATSRLAGETQYF. As DNA, the CDR3 is TGTGCCACCAGCAGACTAGCTGGAGAGACCCAGTACTTC.

Regarding this clonotype: The library was designed around alpha chains, so this beta chain is a stray read whose abundance carries little weight. The J gene is TRBJ2-1, the V gene TRBV20-1; 8 bases fit TRBD2. Germline V gene data show CDR1 as DFQATT and CDR2 as SNEGSKA (reference sequence). This CDR3 has 19 residues. Trimming removed 6 bases from V and 6 bases from J; junction bases left unmatched: 25. CDR3 DNA: TGCAGTGCCTCAACCCAACTCGGGAGGGGATCCTATTCCCGCAATGAGCAGTTCTTC. This codes for CSASTQLGRGSYSRNEQFF.

This clonotype was detected a few times. This beta chain lies outside the target of a library built for alpha chains; its clone size means little. V is TRBV28 and J is TRBJ2-7, with 7 bases matching TRBD1. This CDR3 region has 12 residues. Unmatched junction bases numbered 3, after V lost 8 bases and J lost 2 bases. Per the germline V gene, CDR1 is MDHEN and CDR2 is SYDVKM. Here the CDR3 DNA reads TGTGCCAGCGGGACAGCTACCTACGAGCAGTACTTC. Its translation is CASGTATYEQYF.

In this sample, this clonotype is medium-sized. The library was designed around alpha chains, so this beta chain is a stray read whose abundance carries little weight. The chain carries TRBV29-1 and TRBJ2-3; TRBD1 or TRBD2 may be the D gene (5 bases each). The CDR3 runs 16 residues. V lost 6 bases and J lost 0, with 19 bases in between. The germline V gene encodes CDR1 SQVTM and CDR2 ANQGSEA. CDR3 sequence: CSVPQYGRDSTDTQYF. CDR3 nucleotides: TGCAGCGTGCCGCAGTACGGCCGGGACAGCACAGATACGCAGTATTTT.

This clonotype was seen more than once but under ten times. Since the library was made to target alpha chains, this beta chain is a stray read and its abundance is not meaningful. The rearrangement uses TRBV5-1 and TRBJ2-3; 8 positions agree with TRBD2. CDR1 and CDR2 (germline): SGHRS, YFSETQ. V was pared by 1 base and J by 5 bases, with 3 bases of the junction left unmatched. The CDR3 length is 14 residues. The CDR3 spells CASSLPGGGDTQYF. CDR3 DNA: TGCGCCAGCAGCTTGCCGGGGGGGGGAGATACGCAGTATTTT.

This clonotype was recorded a few times. The library was built for alpha chains, so this beta chain is an off-target read and its size means little. The chain has TRBV12-1 and TRBJ1-5; the D call of TRBD1 is as the table states it, not checked on the DNA. TRBV12-1 is a pseudogene locus. CDR3 size: 13 residues. CDR3 region: CASSRGSNQPQHF. In nucleotides, the CDR3 is TGTGCCAGCAGCAGGGGGAGCAATCAGCCCCAGCATTTT.

The table lists this clonotype with a few counts. With the library built for alpha chains, this beta chain is off target and its frequency is not meaningful. The chain combines TRBV20-1 with TRBJ2-7; possible D gene TRBD1, 5 bases. V lost 4 bases and J lost 2, with 12 bases in between. The CDR3 contains 13 residues. Per germline, CDR1 DFQATT and CDR2 SNEGSKA (reference sequence). CDR3 loop: CSAIDRTPYEQYF. DNA for the CDR3: TGCAGTGCTATTGACAGAACTCCCTACGAGCAGTACTTC.

This clonotype showed up just a few times. In a library made to pick up alpha chains, this beta chain is a stray read with a size that means little. The rearrangement joins TRBV7-2 to TRBJ2-7; TRBD1 might be the D (6 bases). The germline CDR1 and CDR2 sequences are SGHTA and FQGNSA. The CDR3 spans 16 residues. Trimming cost V 1 base and J 5 bases, with 18 bases left between them. The CDR3 loop reads CASSLGPSKGENEQYF. The CDR3 nucleotides are TGTGCCAGCAGCTTAGGTCCTAGTAAGGGGGAAAACGAGCAGTACTTC.

For this clonotype: The size of this beta chain means little, since it is a stray read in a library made for alpha chains. This rearrangement joins TRBV18 to TRBJ2-7, with a possible D match to TRBD2 (5 bases). Trimming stripped 3 bases from V and 2 bases from J, with 11 bases between. The CDR3 is 14 residues long. Germline values: CDR1 KGHSH, CDR2 LQKENI. The CDR3, as DNA: TGTGCCAGCTCACCGGACGGGATACCCTACGAGCAGTACTTC. It yields the protein CASSPDGIPYEQYF.

By proportion, this clonotype is medium-sized. This beta chain is an off-target read within a library intended for alpha chains, so its frequency means little. J is TRBJ2-3 and V is TRBV15, with 7 bases matching TRBD1. The germline CDR1 and CDR2 sequences are LNHNV and YYDKDF (reference sequence). The V segment lost 0 bases and the J segment 2 bases; nucleotides outside the gene matches: 8. The CDR3 contains 17 residues. The chain's CDR3 is CATSRDGDSRVTDTQYF. The DNA of the CDR3 is TGTGCCACCAGCAGAGATGGGGACAGTCGGGTCACAGATACGCAGTATTTT.

This clonotype was detected only a few times. This beta chain turned up in a library designed for alpha chains; as an off-target read, its abundance says little. J is TRBJ2-1 and V is TRBV19; the match to TRBD2 covers 8 bases. The germline gives CDR1 LNHDA, CDR2 SQIVND (reference sequence). Trimming at V came to 5 bases and at J to 7 bases, leaving 10 bases not matched to a gene. The CDR3 is 15 residues long. The CDR3 loop reads CASSLLGTRENEQFF. The CDR3 bases are TGTGCCAGTAGTCTTCTCGGGACTAGGGAGAATGAGCAGTTCTTC.

A few counts support this clonotype. The library was designed around alpha chains, so this beta chain is a stray read whose abundance carries little weight. The V and J genes are TRBV15 and TRBJ2-5; D gene unclear. Germline assignment: CDR1 LNHNV and CDR2 YYDKDF (reference sequence). Trimming shortened V by 0 bases and J by 1 base, and 6 bases separated the two germline ends. The CDR3 length is 14 residues. This CDR3 is CATSRDYPQETQYF. CDR3 coding DNA: TGTGCCACCAGCAGAGATTATCCCCAAGAGACCCAGTACTTC. Using reference TRBV15 and TRBJ2-5 for the parts outside the CDR3, the full variable domain is DAMVIQNPRYQVTQFGKPVTLSCSQTLNHNVMYWYQQKSSQAPKLLFHYYDKDFNNEADTPDNFQSRRPNTSFCFLDIRSPGLGDTAMYLCATSRDYPQETQYFGPGTRLLVL.

To note about this clonotype: This beta chain is a stray read from a library made for alpha chains; its abundance is not meaningful. V is TRBV7-8 and J is TRBJ2-1; D gene uncertain. The V gene's germline CDR1 is SGHVS and CDR2 FQNEAQ. V lost 5 bases and J 0 bases, leaving 11 bases between the germline ends. The CDR3 totals 15 residues. CDR3 residues: CASSPGVSSYNEQFF. Here the CDR3 DNA reads TGTGCCAGCAGCCCGGGCGTTAGCTCCTACAATGAGCAGTTCTTC.

Concerning this clonotype itself: Within a library made for alpha chains, this beta chain is off target, and its count is uninformative. The chain is built from TRBV7-2 and TRBJ2-7, with a possible D match to TRBD2 (5 bases). This CDR3 spans 15 amino acids. Germline V lookup: CDR1 SGHTA, CDR2 FQGNSA. The germline V and J ends were trimmed by 4 bases and 4 bases, with 17 bases remaining between them. The CDR3 is CASSSGGALYYEQYF. For the CDR3, the DNA is TGTGCCAGCAGCTCCGGAGGAGCGCTGTATTACGAGCAGTACTTC.

Details on this clonotype: Within a library made for alpha chains, this beta chain is off target, and its count is uninformative. This rearrangement joins TRBV23-1 to TRBJ2-3, with TRBD2 matching over 10 bases. TRBV23-1 is an ORF; its function is uncertain. J lost 2 bases, V lost 7 bases, and 3 bases had no gene match. The CDR3 extends over 14 amino acids. The CDR3 is CASTGTSDTDTQYF. CDR3 nucleotides: TGCGCCAGCACCGGGACTAGCGACACAGATACGCAGTATTTT.

Of note for this clonotype: Because the library targeted alpha chains, this beta chain is an off-target read whose size means little. The chain is built from TRBV7-9 and TRBJ2-7; tentative D call: TRBD2 (7 bases). In germline, CDR1 is SEHNR, CDR2 FQNEAQ (reference sequence). Trimming took 5 bases from V and 6 from J, leaving 14 bases between them. The CDR3 consists of 13 residues. CDR3 DNA: TGTGCCAGCAGCCCGTGGGGGGGGCGCGAGCAGTACTTC. This gives the protein CASSPWGGREQYF.

Concerning this clonotype itself: A library prepared for alpha chains yielded this beta chain as an off-target read; its size is of little meaning. The CDR3 reads CASSSQGPGEQYF. The DNA of the CDR3 is TGTGCCAGCAGCTCACAGGGGCCCGGCGAGCAGTACTTC. This chain joins TRBV11-2 and TRBJ2-7, with 7 nucleotides matching TRBD1. Germline V gene lookup returns CDR1 SGHAT and CDR2 FQNNGV. With 4 bases clipped from V and 6 bases from J, the junction kept 6 bases outside the gene matches. CDR3 size: 13 residues.

With respect to this clonotype: The library was built for alpha chains, so this beta chain is an off-target read and its size means little. The V and J genes are TRBV5-1 and TRBJ2-3; 14 positions agree with TRBD2. V lost 0 bases to trimming and J lost 1 base; unmatched junction nucleotides: 7. Germline V gene sequence: CDR1 SGHRS, CDR2 YFSETQ. The CDR3 runs to 19 residues. The CDR3 nucleotides read TGCGCCAGCAGCTTGGCCGGGACTAGCGGGAGTAGAGGCACAGATACGCAGTATTTT. Translated: CASSLAGTSGSRGTDTQYF. Based on the CDR3 plus reference TRBV5-1 and TRBJ2-3, the full variable domain is KAGVTQTPRYLIKTRGQQVTLSCSPISGHRSVSWYQQTPGQGLQFLFEYFSETQRNKGNFPGRFSGRQFSNSRSEMNVSTLELGDSALYLCASSLAGTSGSRGTDTQYFGPGTRLTVL.

This clonotype was observed a handful of times. This beta chain slipped into a library made for alpha chains as a stray read, so its size is not meaningful. V is TRBV9 and J is TRBJ2-5; TRBD1 matches 9 bases. The CDR3 is 18 amino acids. CDR1 is SGDLS and CDR2 is YYNGEE in the germline V gene. Trimming at V came to 5 bases and at J to 1 base, leaving 15 bases not matched to a gene. The CDR3, as DNA: TGTGCCAGCAGTCGAGGACAGGGGCGACTAGGGGGCCAAGAGACCCAGTACTTC. This codes for CASSRGQGRLGGQETQYF.

Concerning this clonotype: With the library built for alpha chains, this beta chain is off target and its frequency is not meaningful. This chain connects TRBV6-1 to TRBJ2-3, with D possibly TRBD1 on 6 matching bases. Germline assignment: CDR1 MNHNS and CDR2 SASEGT. V gave up 2 bases and J gave up 6 bases, with 9 bases separating them. The CDR3 is made up of 13 amino acids. The CDR3, as DNA: TGTGCCAGCAGTGAACAGGGGCCGGATACGCAGTATTTT. Translating it yields CASSEQGPDTQYF.

This clonotype showed up just a few times. This beta chain is off target for a library built for alpha chains, so its abundance means little. The chain recombines TRBV28 with TRBJ2-1; 8 bases fit TRBD2. This CDR3 is built from 16 residues. The V and J ends lost 3 bases and 1 base, in that order; junction bases with no gene match: 5. CDR1 MDHEN and CDR2 SYDVKM come from the germline V gene. In nucleotides, the CDR3 is TGTGCCAGCAGTTTCGGACTAGCCGAATCCTACAATGAGCAGTTCTTC. It yields the protein CASSFGLAESYNEQFF.